This T cell receptor (beta chain) derives from a study of T cells in Graves' hyperthyroidism and ophthalmopathy. This clonotype was recorded at least ten times. Germline V gene lookup returns CDR1 SEHNR and CDR2 FQNEAQ (reference sequence). Trimming stripped 3 bases from V and 3 bases from J, with 12 bases between. The CDR3 length is 14 residues. From RNA transcripts, TCR beta CDR3 regions were amplified. The study used the HTBI primer set for a first-round RT-PCR of the TCR CDR3. TCRdb reprocessed the multiplex PCR reads via MiXCR and lists one record per CDR3 protein. This table has under 350,000 distinct CDR3 sequences, over 15% appearing once.

The sample consisted of blood. This clonotype was sampled from a woman aged 55-70 years with Graves' ophthalmopathy. This sequence joins TRBV7-9 and TRBJ2-7; D is perhaps TRBD2 (5 bases). CDR3: CASSFKDGVYEQYF. CDR3 coding DNA: TGTGCCAGCAGCTTTAAGGACGGGGTCTACGAGCAGTACTTC.